This is a list of T cell receptor beta chains from one sample in a study of shared clonotypes between healthy human individuals. The method was immunoSEQ multiplex PCR; TCRdb's version includes in-frame clones alone and lacks a portion of them. The sample holds some 2 million clones; about 95% are singletons and the top ten take around 1.1%. Sequenced: naive CD8+ T cells sorted from blood. The receptor set was obtained from a man aged 18 to 30 in good health. The CDR3 runs from the conserved cysteine through the conserved F or W. A D gene is named only where the DNA matches it firmly. Clone size, where shown, is once, few, many, or a class for clones that have expanded.

size	J	V	D	DNA	CDR3
.	TRBJ1-2	TRBV5-8	.	TGTGCCAGCAGCTTGGTTGGGGGCCGGTATGGCTACACCTTC	CASSLVGGRYGYTF
.	TRBJ2-3	TRBV11-3	.	TGTGCCAGCAGCTTACACTCCCCTCGAGCGGCGGAGGATACGCAGTATTTT	CASSLHSPRAAEDTQYF
.	TRBJ2-7	TRBV12-1	.	TGTGCCAGCAGCTTCTGCGGAGCGCTGTACGAGCAGTACTTC	CASSFCGALYEQYF
.	TRBJ2-7	TRBV7-9	TRBD1	TGTGCCAGCAGCGCCCACACCGGGACAGGGGTCTACGAGCAGTACTTC	CASSAHTGTGVYEQYF
.	TRBJ2-3	TRBV7-9	.	TGTGCCAGCAGCCCTAGGGGGGATACGCAGTATTTT	CASSPRGDTQYF
.	TRBJ2-7	TRBV5-6	TRBD1	TGTGCCAGCAGCTATGGGACAGAAGACTACGAGCAGTACTTC	CASSYGTEDYEQYF
.	TRBJ2-2	TRBV30	.	TGTGCCTGGAGTCATTTCACCGGGGAGCTGTTTTTT	CAWSHFTGELFF
.	TRBJ2-7	TRBV13	TRBD1	TGTGCCAGCAGCTTAGGCTGGACAGGGGAGCAGTACTTC	CASSLGWTGEQYF
.	TRBJ2-3	TRBV7-6	.	TGTGCCAGCAGCTTTGGGCGGTCTAAAAGGGATACGCAGTATTTT	CASSFGRSKRDTQYF
.	TRBJ2-7	TRBV14	.	TGTGCCAGCAGCCACGGGGTTTTCTACGAGCAGTACTTC	CASSHGVFYEQYF
.	TRBJ2-1	TRBV27	.	TGTGCCAGCGCCCTTCGGGAGAGACTAACAATCAATGAGCAGTTCTTC	CASALRERLTINEQFF
.	TRBJ2-5	TRBV2	.	TGTGCCAGCAGTGGCAGCCCAGAGACCCAGTACTTC	CASSGSPETQYF
.	TRBJ2-5	TRBV11-2	.	TGTGCCAGCAGCTTATTGGGATTTCAGGAGACCCAGTACTTC	CASSLLGFQETQYF
.	TRBJ2-2	TRBV7-9	.	TGTGCCAGCAGCTTAGGCCAGACCAACACCGGGGAGCTGTTTTTT	CASSLGQTNTGELFF
.	TRBJ1-3	TRBV7-9	TRBD1	TGTGCCAGCAGCTCTAGAACGACAGGGTCAACTGGAAACACCATATATTTT	CASSSRTTGSTGNTIYF
.	TRBJ2-1	TRBV19	.	TGTGCCACCCAAACTACCTACAATGAGCAGTTCTTC	CATQTTYNEQFF
once	TRBJ2-7	TRBV6-1	.	TGTGCCAGCAGTGAATGGGGAACTGTCGAGCAGTACTTC	CASSEWGTVEQYF
.	TRBJ2-7	TRBV7-9	TRBD2	TGTGCCAGCAGCTTAGCCACGGGGGGGAGCTACGAGCAGTACTTC	CASSLATGGSYEQYF
.	TRBJ1-2	TRBV29-1	.	TGCAGCGTTGCGGGGGGTACTAACTATGGCTACACCTTC	CSVAGGTNYGYTF
.	TRBJ1-6	TRBV9	TRBD1	TGTGCCAGCAGCGAGGGGACAGGGGTTTCACCCCTCCACTTT	CASSEGTGVSPLHF
.	TRBJ2-3	TRBV5-4	.	TGTGCCAGCAGCTTTCGGGGAAGCACAGATACGCAGTATTTT	CASSFRGSTDTQYF
.	TRBJ1-5	TRBV7-8	TRBD1	TGTGCCAGCAGCTCAGACGTTATAGGGGGCCGACAGCCCCAGCATTTT	CASSSDVIGGRQPQHF
.	TRBJ2-3	TRBV7-2	TRBD2	TGTGCCAGCAGCTTATTGGGCTCTAGCGGGAGGTTCCCAGATACGCAGTATTTT	CASSLLGSSGRFPDTQYF
.	TRBJ1-1	TRBV27	.	TGTGCCAGCAGTTTATCGTTGGGGGGAGTGAACACTGAAGCTTTCTTT	CASSLSLGGVNTEAFF
.	TRBJ2-1	TRBV2	.	TGTGCCAGCAGGGGGACTCACAGCTACAATGAGCAGTTCTTC	CASRGTHSYNEQFF
.	TRBJ2-1	TRBV27	.	TGTGCCAGCAGCCCAGGGCTGGGGAGATCTAGTGAGCAGTTCTTC	CASSPGLGRSSEQFF
.	TRBJ2-1	TRBV5-4	TRBD2	TGTGCCAGCAGCGGTACTCTAGCGGGAGGCTCCTACAATGAGCAGTTCTTC	CASSGTLAGGSYNEQFF
.	TRBJ2-5	TRBV28	.	TGTGCCAGCAGTTACCAAGAGGGGACCCAGTACTTC	CASSYQEGTQYF
once	TRBJ2-3	TRBV3-1/TRBV3-2	.	TGTGCCACCCATTTTCCGTATTTT	CATHFPYF
.	TRBJ2-1	TRBV28	.	TGTGCCAGCAGGGGTTCGGGTCCTGAGCAGTTCTTC	CASRGSGPEQFF
once	TRBJ2-2	TRBV5-6	.	TGTGCCAGCACCCAACGGGATAAGAACACCGGGGAGCTGTTTTTT	CASTQRDKNTGELFF
once	TRBJ1-1	TRBV6-6	.	TGTGCCAGCCTCGGGGGTGAAGCTTTCTTT	CASLGGEAFF
.	TRBJ2-7	TRBV18	TRBD1	TGTGCCAGCTCACCAACAGGGGGAGCCTACGAGCAGTACTTC	CASSPTGGAYEQYF
.	TRBJ2-3	TRBV15	.	TGTGCCACCAGCAGAGTGGTACCGTCGGATACGCAGTATTTT	CATSRVVPSDTQYF
.	TRBJ2-7	TRBV12-5	TRBD1	TGTGCTAGTGGTTTGCCCTTTCCCTCTACAGGGGGTGTGTACGAGCAGTACTTC	CASGLPFPSTGGVYEQYF
.	TRBJ1-5	TRBV6-6	TRBD1	TGTGCCAGCAGTTGGATGACAGGGGGCAACCAGCCCCAGCATTTT	CASSWMTGGNQPQHF
once	TRBJ1-5	TRBV28	TRBD1	TGTGCCAGCAGTTCACTGATACAGGGGGGGGATCAGCCCCAGCATTTT	CASSSLIQGGDQPQHF
once	TRBJ1-5	TRBV15	.	TGTGCCACCAGTCGGACCGACAATCAGCCCCAGCATTTT	CATSRTDNQPQHF
.	TRBJ2-7	TRBV6-1	.	TGTGCCAGCAGCGCCGGGAAATCCGGCTACGAGCAGTACTTC	CASSAGKSGYEQYF
once	TRBJ1-2	TRBV28	.	TGTGCCTGCCGCCGGGGGGCGTTGCCCCCTAACTATGGCTACACCTTC	CACRRGALPPNYGYTF
.	TRBJ2-7	TRBV4-1	.	TGCGCCAGCAGCCCCCAACTTACCTACGAGCAGTACTTC	CASSPQLTYEQYF
once	TRBJ1-2	TRBV9	.	TGTGCCAGCAGCGAAGCCCTCCGCTACACCTTC	CASSEALRYTF